Included here is one T cell receptor (beta chain) sequence, with context. The antigen is not known. Stage II-IVA oral cavity squamous cell carcinoma was new and untreated by systemic or radiation therapy. Cohort: HPV-negative, locally advanced oral cavity squamous cell carcinoma patients. J gave up 7 bases and V 4 bases, and 8 bases lay outside the gene matches. Germline CDR1 and CDR2: LNHDA and SQIVND (reference sequence). This CDR3 comprises 15 residues. Method: immunoSEQ multiplex PCR; TCRdb's copy keeps in-frame clones and lacks some. Here the sample spans 15,000 to 20,000 clones, 60% to 80% being singletons. This sample was taken from a study of neoadjuvant anti-PD-1 for oral cavity cancer. Broader study findings: TCR analyses covered only three patients per response group.

The chain has TRBV19 and TRBJ1-5; 9 bases match TRBD1. The TCR was taken from a person between 35 and 79 years old with oral cavity squamous cell carcinoma. Sample: PBMCs, taken before nivolumab (anti-PD-1) treatment. The CDR3, as DNA: TGTGCCAGTAGTACCCGGGACAGGGACGGGCAGCCCCAGCATTTT. Protein: CASSTRDRDGQPQHF.